Listed below are T cell receptor beta chains from one sample, sequenced in a study of PD-1 blockade in classical Hodgkin lymphoma. The data were produced by immunoSEQ multiplex PCR, yet TCRdb's version contains in-frame clones alone and is incomplete. The data show some 60,000 clones, 90% seen once. The starting material was peripheral blood mononuclear cells (PBMCs), obtained at baseline. All receptors derive from a human donor with classical Hodgkin lymphoma. Each CDR3 is given with its conserved first and last residue. D genes are given only for firm matches. Size is stated for part of the rows, as once, few or many counts, or as a class when the clone is expanded.

j_call | v_call | clone_size | cdr3_length | d_call | cdr3_nt | cdr3_aa
TRBJ1-3 | TRBV11-2 | NA | 14 | NA | TGTGCCAGCAGCTCCTGGACCCTCCGGGACACCATATATTTT | CASSSWTLRDTIYF
TRBJ2-7 | TRBV5-8 | NA | 14 | NA | TGTGCCAGCAGCTTCTTTGTAGGGACCTACGAGCAGTACTTC | CASSFFVGTYEQYF
TRBJ1-4 | TRBV5-5 | NA | 13 | NA | TGTGCCAGCAGCTCTTTTTCCAATGAAAAACTGTTTTTT | CASSSFSNEKLFF
TRBJ2-7 | TRBV5-4 | NA | 16 | TRBD2 | TGTGCCAGCAGCACGAGTAGCGGGAGCATAACCTACGAGCAGTACTTC | CASSTSSGSITYEQYF
TRBJ2-7 | TRBV7-9 | NA | 12 | TRBD2 | TGTGCCAGCAGCCCCCCGGGGGGCGAGCAGTACTTC | CASSPPGGEQYF
TRBJ1-5 | TRBV5-1 | NA | 15 | NA | TGCGCCAGCAGCTTAGGTAGCGACAGCAATCAGCCCCAGCATTTT | CASSLGSDSNQPQHF
TRBJ2-1 | TRBV2 | NA | 14 | TRBD1 | TGTGCCAGCACCGGGGGACAGGGAGTCAATGAGCAGTTCTTC | CASTGGQGVNEQFF
TRBJ1-3 | TRBV18 | NA | 15 | NA | TGTGCCAGCTCACCGACGGACAGTACTGGAAACACCATATATTTT | CASSPTDSTGNTIYF
TRBJ2-4 | TRBV30 | NA | 15 | NA | TGTGCCTGGAGTGTACCCCGAGTAGCCAAAAACATTCAGTACTTC | CAWSVPRVAKNIQYF
TRBJ1-1 | TRBV5-1 | NA | 14 | TRBD1 | TGCGCCAGCAGCCCCGGACAGGGAAACACTGAAGCTTTCTTT | CASSPGQGNTEAFF
TRBJ1-4 | TRBV5-4 | NA | 14 | NA | TGTGCCAGCAGCGAACAGGGCGGTAATGAAAAACTGTTTTTT | CASSEQGGNEKLFF
TRBJ1-2 | TRBV5-4 | NA | 13 | NA | TGTGCCAGCAGCCGAGAGGCAGGCTATGGCTACACCTTC | CASSREAGYGYTF
TRBJ2-1 | TRBV7-2 | NA | 14 | TRBD2 | TGTGCCAGCAGCCTAGCGGGGGGGTTCTATGAGCAGTTCTTC | CASSLAGGFYEQFF
TRBJ2-7 | TRBV7-9 | NA | 14 | NA | TGTGCCAGCAGCTTAGTTCAGGGAGCCTACGAGCAGTACTTC | CASSLVQGAYEQYF
TRBJ2-5 | TRBV15 | NA | 14 | NA | TGTGCCACCAGCAGAGAGGCCGAGGAAGAGACCCAGTACTTC | CATSREAEEETQYF
TRBJ2-3 | TRBV11-2 | NA | 13 | NA | TGTGCCAGCAGCTTCCTCAGCACAGATACGCAGTATTTT | CASSFLSTDTQYF
TRBJ2-5 | TRBV5-1 | NA | 15 | NA | TGCGCCAGCAGCCAAACACAGGGAACCCAAGAGACCCAGTACTTC | CASSQTQGTQETQYF
TRBJ2-1 | TRBV11-3 | NA | 15 | NA | TGTGCCAGCAGCTTATGGGGCCGAGAAGACAATGAGCAGTTCTTC | CASSLWGREDNEQFF
TRBJ1-6 | TRBV6-6 | NA | 16 | TRBD1 | TGTGCCAGCAGTTACCCCCCTGACAGGGAAGTAATCACCCTCCACTTT | CASSYPPDREVITLHF
TRBJ1-1 | TRBV29-1 | few | 10 | NA | TGCAGCGTTATTCATACTGAAGCTTTCTTT | CSVIHTEAFF
TRBJ2-3 | TRBV28 | NA | 17 | TRBD2 | TGTGCCAGCAGCTCGGGACTAGCGGGTTTCAGCACAGATACGCAGTATTTT | CASSSGLAGFSTDTQYF
TRBJ2-1 | TRBV19 | NA | 15 | TRBD1 | TGTGCCAGTAGTATTATGGGACAGGGATACAATGAGCAGTTCTTC | CASSIMGQGYNEQFF
TRBJ2-7 | TRBV5-1 | once | 13 | NA | TGCGCCAGCAGCATCACAGACTCCTACGAGCAGTACTTC | CASSITDSYEQYF
TRBJ2-1 | TRBV10-1 | NA | 18 | TRBD2 | TGCGCCAGCAGTGAACCTCTAGCGGGGGTTGACACACACAATGAGCAGTTCTTC | CASSEPLAGVDTHNEQFF
TRBJ2-3 | TRBV19 | few | 13 | NA | TGTGCCACCAGGACAGTGAGCACAGATACGCAGTATTTT | CATRTVSTDTQYF
TRBJ2-1 | TRBV2 | NA | 14 | NA | TGTGCCAGCAGGGGACTGGTAGCTAACAATGAGCAGTTCTTC | CASRGLVANNEQFF
TRBJ1-5 | TRBV4-1 | NA | 13 | NA | TGCGCCAGCAGCCAAGAGGGCGGGTGGCCCCAGCATTTT | CASSQEGGWPQHF
TRBJ2-2 | TRBV6-6 | NA | 13 | NA | TGTGCCAGCAGTTTACAGCACACCGGGGAGCTGTTTTTT | CASSLQHTGELFF
TRBJ1-4 | TRBV5-6 | NA | 18 | TRBD1 | TGTGCCAGCAGCCCCCCGACGGTAGGGGGCGCGATAGGCGAAAAACTGTTTTTT | CASSPPTVGGAIGEKLFF
TRBJ2-7 | TRBV5-4 | NA | 16 | NA | TGTGCCAGCAGCTTGGACGGGGGCCTAATTAACTACGAGCAGTACTTC | CASSLDGGLINYEQYF